This T cell receptor beta chain stems from a study of T cell changes during pregnancy in multiple sclerosis. Germline V CDR1 and CDR2: LNHNV, YYDKDF (reference sequence). V was pared by 1 base and J by 0 bases, with 9 bases between. The CDR3 consists of 15 residues. Assay used: immunoSEQ multiplex PCR; TCRdb lists only in-frame clones, some missing. The sample consists of 45,000 to 60,000 clones, 85% to 90% of them appearing once. V usage is TRBV15 and J usage is TRBJ1-1; possibly TRBD1 for D (6 bases). This specimen consisted of CD8+ T cells from peripheral blood mononuclear cells, obtained in the second trimester of pregnancy. This receptor was obtained from a female donor with multiple sclerosis, enrolled in a pregnancy study. The CDR3 protein is CATSRATGLNTEAFF. The CDR3 DNA follows: TGTGCCACCAGCAGAGCGACAGGTTTGAACACTGAAGCTTTCTTT.